This note documents a single T cell receptor (beta chain) sequence. What antigen it recognizes has not been identified. No clone much larger than this one lies a single base away; base qualities are absent. The time point label for this specimen denotes: about 28 days (+/-7) after the second vaccine dose. AZD1222 recipients given second doses at about 4 weeks or at about 12 weeks were pooled, since spike-specific TCR depth and breadth were not found to differ between the two schedules. The vaccinee samples were drawn from two UK trials, COV001 and COV002, one of which was a single-blind randomized controlled phase 2/3 trial testing AZD1222 (ChAdOx1 nCoV-19) in healthy adults. For TCRbeta chain sequencing, PBMC samples from trial participants were taken at day 0 and at day 28 after the second dose. V and J lose 4 bases and 0 bases, and a span of 10 bases separates them. CDR3 length: 15 amino acids, cysteine to phenylalanine. The retained sequence is limited to the CDR3, 45 bases, with the frame set at the first base. Per the germline V gene, SGHTS is the CDR1 and YDEGEE is the CDR2.

The data stem from a study of T cell responses to AZD1222 COVID-19 vaccine (dated by TCRdb to the early 2020s). In terms of the full investigation: TCR sequencing covered 233 trial participants: 207 given two doses of AZD1222 and 26 given two doses of MenACWY control vaccine. Trial participants were enrolled into age subgroups of 18-55, 56-69 and 70-plus years, which contained approximately 150, 30 and 60 TCR-sequenced participants, respectively.

The CDR3 regions of human TCRbeta chains were subjected to immunosequencing. For the original study's pipeline: TCRs in the repertoires were matched against a reference library of SARS-CoV-2-specific TCRs that had been generated with the MIRA antigen-specificity platform. Breadth meant the fraction of unique TCRs that were SARS-CoV-2-associated, whereas depth meant the fraction of total T cells that were SARS-CoV-2-associated. Using the MIRA data, every spike-specific TCR was mapped to the spike region that the TCR reacted to and assigned to either a CD4 or a CD8 class. Log10-transformed breadth and depth values were compared by one-way ANOVA with Sidak's multiple comparisons tests. The clones in this table, taken by TCRdb from immuneACCESS, are in-frame only. Not every clone is retained; where verified, under half of the shortfall comes from an unresolved V gene, and the cause of the rest is unknown. V, J and clone size were drawn from that table, and D and trimming were deduced from the DNA. Recorded for this sample are some 110,000 clones; 88% of them occurred a single time. Approximately 3.5% of the sample comes from the top ten.

Findings and caveats that apply to the study as a whole: The 56-69-year group was small, and its depth increase did not reach significance, likely because of low power. The vaccine-associated CD4 TCRs covered the entire spike protein, and the dominant responses fell in regions 160-218 and 743-854. Reportedly, close to half of the unique spike-specific TCRs recognized epitopes lying outside the regions that are mutated in the B.1.351 and B.1.1.7 variants. Because no day 14 peak-response samples were available, the repertoires could be characterized only after the peak T cell response. Participants were mostly white British, with more females than males. The authors suggested clonal diversity may have been underestimated. After two AZD1222 doses, both the breadth and the depth of spike-specific TCRs were significantly higher than at day 0 and than in MenACWY recipients. Conclusions about previously exposed vaccinees are limited, since just a handful of AZD1222 recipients were seropositive for SARS-CoV-2 at baseline.

The sequence links TRBV5-8 to TRBJ2-2; the D gene is perhaps TRBD2, from 5 matching bases. The receptor was isolated from an adult who received the AZD1222 COVID-19 vaccine. The sequenced sample was peripheral blood, obtained 28 days after the second AZD1222 dose. The DNA sequence reads TGTGCCAGCAGCCCCCCGGGAACGAACACCGGGGAGCTGTTTTTT. Its coded protein is CASSPPGTNTGELFF.